The next 25 T cell receptor beta chains were all read from a single sample in a study of Graves' ophthalmopathy and Graves' hyperthyroidism. Beta-chain TCR CDR3 regions were amplified from RNA transcripts. HTBI primers were employed in first-round RT-PCR, then a second-round multiplex PCR followed. From the multiplex PCR reads, TCRdb called clonotypes with MiXCR, one entry per CDR3 protein. The data hold 500,000 to 700,000 distinct CDR3 sequences, with about 35% observed a single time. Material: peripheral blood or thyroid tissue (not recorded which). The receptors originated from an adult man with Graves' hyperthyroidism.

Only one count was recorded for this clonotype. One end of the junction fails to match germline, which may point to a read error. The chain links TRBV4-2 to TRBJ2-2, with D perhaps TRBD1 or TRBD2 (5 bases each). The CDR3 is 15 amino acids. Looked up from germline, CDR1 is LGHNA and CDR2 is YNFKEQ. The CDR3 reads CANSQEQVPARGLFF. Written as DNA, the CDR3 is TGTGCCAACAGCCAAGAACAAGTTCCAGCGAGGGGGCTGTTTTTT.

Points on this clonotype: A much larger clone lies a single base off, so this may be a read error. This chain connects TRBV7-9 to TRBJ1-1, with 8 positions matching TRBD1. CDR1 is SEHNR, CDR2 FQNEAQ, per germline (reference sequence). The CDR3 runs to 15 residues. CDR3 sequence reads: CVSSSHQGAYTEAFF. In DNA form, the CDR3 reads TGTGTCAGCAGCTCCCACCAGGGGGCTTACACTGAAGCTTTCTTT. Supplemented by reference TRBV7-9 and TRBJ1-1, the full variable domain reads DTGVSQNPRHKITKRGQNVTFRCDPISEHNRLYWYRQTLGQGPEFLTYFQNEAQLEKSRLLSDRFSAERPKGSFSTLEIQRTEQGDSAMYLCVSSSHQGAYTEAFFGQGTRLTVV.

In the case of this clonotype: The junction differs from germline at one of its ends, possibly a read error. The chain links TRBV10-3 to TRBJ2-3, with 9 bases fitting TRBD1. The CDR3 loop spans 14 amino acids. The germline CDR1 and CDR2 sequences are ENHRY and SYGVKD. For the CDR3, the DNA is TGTGCCAGCAGTGAGGGACAGGGTGCAGATACGCAGTATTTT. Residues: CASSEGQGADTQYF.

In regard to this clonotype: The junction shows a germline mismatch at one end, possibly a read error. The chain joins TRBV2 to TRBJ1-1; 10 nucleotides align to TRBD1. Germline V gene data show CDR1 as SNHLY and CDR2 as FYNNEI. The CDR3 runs to 14 residues. The CDR3 here is CASKAGQGNSEAFF. The CDR3 bases are TGTGCCAGCAAGGCGGGACAGGGGAACAGTGAAGCTTTCTTT.

This chain links TRBV7-9 with TRBJ1-6; TRBD1 aligns across 8 bases. Trimming removed 1 base from V and 5 bases from J; junction bases left unmatched: 4. Germline CDR1 reads SEHNR; CDR2 reads FQNEAQ (reference sequence). The CDR3 covers 16 residues. Here the CDR3 reads CASSLGTGMNNSPLHF. Here the CDR3 DNA reads TGTGCCAGCAGCTTAGGGACAGGGATGAATAATTCACCCCTCCACTTT. The variable domain in full, with the rest retrieved from reference TRBV7-9 and TRBJ1-6, is DTGVSQNPRHKITKRGQNVTFRCDPISEHNRLYWYRQTLGQGPEFLTYFQNEAQLEKSRLLSDRFSAERPKGSFSTLEIQRTEQGDSAMYLCASSLGTGMNNSPLHFGNGTRLTVT.

This clonotype was counted a few times. This could be a read error, since a much larger clone is one nucleotide away. This chain joins TRBV7-9 and TRBJ1-1; TRBD1 is a possible D gene (5 bases). Per the germline V gene, CDR1 is SEHNR and CDR2 is FQNEAQ (reference sequence). CDR3 length equals 18 residues. In DNA, the CDR3 is TGTGCCAGCAGCTTACCCCTTGGGGGTGGGGGTTTTGGCACTGAAGCTTCCTTT. Translating it yields CASSLPLGGGGFGTEASF. Based on the CDR3 plus reference TRBV7-9 and TRBJ1-1, the full variable domain is DTGVSQNPRHKITKRGQNVTFRCDPISEHNRLYWYRQTLGQGPEFLTYFQNEAQLEKSRLLSDRFSAERPKGSFSTLEIQRTEQGDSAMYLCASSLPLGGGGFGTEASFGQGTRLTVV.

The chain recombines TRBV29-1 with TRBJ2-7; TRBD1 aligns across 7 bases. The CDR3 length is 14 residues. J lost 3 bases, V lost 6 bases, and 11 bases had no gene match. Germline V gives CDR1 SQVTM, CDR2 ANQGSEA. The CDR3 protein is CSVAHGQAYYEQYF. In DNA, the CDR3 is TGCAGCGTCGCACATGGACAGGCTTACTACGAGCAGTACTTC.

This clonotype was counted many times. The J gene is TRBJ1-1, the V gene TRBV5-4, with D unresolved. This CDR3 is 14 amino acids long. Per the germline V gene, CDR1 is SGHNT and CDR2 is YYREEE (reference sequence). Between the trimmed V and J ends, which lost 0 bases and 0 bases, there was a span of 6 bases. For the CDR3, the DNA is TGTGCCAGCAGCTTGGCCCATATGAACACTGAAGCTTTCTTT. Translation gives CASSLAHMNTEAFF.

The table lists this clonotype with a few counts. The chain employs TRBV18 and TRBJ1-1; D call uncertain. Germline lookup yields CDR1 KGHSH and CDR2 LQKENI. V lost 2 bases and J lost 0, with 7 bases in between. This CDR3 is built from 14 residues. CDR3 loop: CASSPGDMNTEAFF. DNA for the CDR3: TGTGCCAGCTCACCAGGGGATATGAACACTGAAGCTTTCTTT. The complete variable domain, with remaining parts taken from reference TRBV18 and TRBJ1-1, reads NAGVMQNPRHLVRRRGQEARLRCSPMKGHSHVYWYRQLPEEGLKFMVYLQKENIIDESGMPKERFSAEFPKEGPSILRIQQVVRGDSAAYFCASSPGDMNTEAFFGQGTRLTVV.

This clonotype was recorded many times. One junction end disagrees with the germline gene, perhaps due to a read error. The genes are TRBV10-3 and TRBJ2-5, with a tentative D call TRBD2 (5 bases). CDR1 is ENHRY and CDR2 is SYGVKD in the germline V gene. CDR3 length equals 13 residues. The CDR3 coding sequence is TGTGCCATCGGTGAAGCGGATCGGGAGACCCAGTACTTC. Translating gives CAIGEADRETQYF.

This clonotype has a count of ten or more. The rearrangement joins TRBV29-1 to TRBJ1-2; no clear D. CDR1 is SQVTM, CDR2 ANQGSEA, per germline. The germline V and J ends were trimmed by 3 bases and 2 bases, with 10 bases remaining between them. There are 13 residues in the CDR3. The CDR3 region has the DNA TGCAGCGTTGACCCTACTCGGAACTATGGCTACACCTTC. This codes for CSVDPTRNYGYTF.

The chain carries TRBV15 and TRBJ1-2; 7 bases align to TRBD1. This CDR3 contains 14 residues. The germline V gene has CDR1 LNHNV and CDR2 YYDKDF (reference sequence). V shed 0 bases, J shed 7 bases, and the junction held 5 bases outside the gene matches. The CDR3 loop is CATSRESPGGGYTF. In DNA form, the CDR3 reads TGTGCCACCAGCAGAGAGAGTCCAGGGGGTGGCTACACCTTC.

This clonotype has a single count. At one of its ends the junction is not consistent with the germline gene, which may arise from a read error. J is TRBJ2-2 and V is TRBV5-1; D is possibly TRBD1 or TRBD2 (5 bases each). Germline loops: CDR1 SGHRS, CDR2 YFSETQ. The CDR3 is 15 amino acids. The CDR3 DNA follows: TGTACCAGCAGCTTACTTGGGACCACTACCGGGGAGCTGTTTTTT. This gives the protein CTSSLLGTTTGELFF.

The chain is built from TRBV10-3 and TRBJ2-5; perhaps TRBD1 as D (5 bases). Germline CDR1 and CDR2: ENHRY and SYGVKD. Trimming removed 2 bases at V and 4 bases at J, with 17 bases between. This CDR3 contains 16 residues. CDR3 in DNA: TGTGCCATCAGTGAGGGCTTCTCCGACAGTAGAGAGACCCAGTACTTC. Protein product: CAISEGFSDSRETQYF.

This clonotype was seen many times. V gene TRBV6-6 combines with J gene TRBJ1-1, with a weak D call TRBD1 (5 bases). Germline values: CDR1 MNHNY, CDR2 SVGAGI (reference sequence). Trimming pared 3 bases from V and 4 bases from J, leaving 15 bases between. The CDR3 runs to 15 residues. CDR3 nucleotides: TGTGCCAGCAGTTATTTGGGGGAAGGGTCCACTGAAGCTTTCTTT. Translating gives CASSYLGEGSTEAFF.

Ten or more counts support this clonotype. The gene calls are TRBV29-1 and TRBJ2-7; 7 nucleotides agree with TRBD1. The CDR3 extends over 13 amino acids. Losses at the gene ends were 7 bases for V and 2 bases for J; bases not matched to a gene: 8. The germline V gene has CDR1 SQVTM and CDR2 ANQGSEA. CDR3 bases: TGCAGCGGATACCGGGACAGAGCCTACGAGCAGTACTTC. Amino acid sequence: CSGYRDRAYEQYF.

Here the CDR3 DNA reads TGTGCCAGTCGCAGACTAGCGGGGAATAATGAGCAGTTCTTC. Amino acid sequence: CASRRLAGNNEQFF. The chain is built from TRBV19 and TRBJ2-5; 11 positions agree with TRBD2. TRBJ2-1 matches the DNA end more closely, so the J call is doubtful. Per the germline V gene, CDR1 is LNHDA and CDR2 is SQIVND (reference sequence). The CDR3 runs to 14 residues.

This chain connects TRBV7-2 to TRBJ2-7, with D possibly TRBD1 on 5 matching bases. The CDR3 runs 14 residues. Germline CDR1 SGHTA, CDR2 FQGNSA. Deletions cut 5 bases from V and 7 bases from J, with 18 bases between. The CDR3 DNA reads TGTGCCAGCAGCCGCTCTGGGGCCACCAATGAGCAGTACTTC. This gives the protein CASSRSGATNEQYF.

The V call is TRBV10-3, the J call TRBJ2-7, with 9 positions matching TRBD1. CDR1 and CDR2 (germline): ENHRY, SYGVKD. Losses at the gene ends were 8 bases for V and 5 bases for J; bases not matched to a gene: 10. The CDR3 is 14 amino acids. The CDR3 sequence: CAIARTGAGDEQYF. For the CDR3, the DNA is TGTGCCATCGCCCGGACAGGGGCCGGGGACGAGCAGTACTTC.

Many counts were recorded for this clonotype. The chain is built from TRBV7-8 and TRBJ1-1; the D is unclear. Germline V lookup: CDR1 SGHVS, CDR2 FQNEAQ. With 1 base removed from V and 8 bases from J, the gap between germline ends came to 17 bases. The CDR3 spans 15 residues. CDR3 sequence: CASSLEATVIVEAFF. The CDR3 DNA reads as TGTGCCAGCAGCTTAGAAGCCACGGTCATTGTGGAAGCTTTCTTT. Supplemented by reference TRBV7-8 and TRBJ1-1, the full variable domain reads GAGVSQSPRYKVAKRGQDVALRCDPISGHVSLFWYQQALGQGPEFLTYFQNEAQLDKSGLPSDRFFAERPEGSVSTLKIQRTQQEDSAVYLCASSLEATVIVEAFFGQGTRLTVV.

As for this clonotype: One end of the junction does not line up with germline, which may come from a read error. The chain combines TRBV29-1 with TRBJ1-5, with 7 bases matching TRBD1. The V gene's germline CDR1 is SQVTM and CDR2 ANQGSEA. This CDR3 is built from 14 residues. The CDR3 spells CSVATGTDNEPQHF. The CDR3 nucleotides read TGCAGCGTTGCGACAGGGACAGACAATGAGCCCCAGCATTTT.

This chain connects TRBV12-3 or TRBV12-4 to TRBJ1-2, with 7 bases identical to TRBD1. The CDR3 contains 13 residues. V gave up 6 bases and J gave up 8 bases; unmatched junction bases: 9. CDR3 sequence reads: CASSSGTVSGYTF. DNA for the CDR3: TGTGCCAGCAGCTCCGGGACAGTTTCCGGCTACACCTTC.

This clonotype showed up many times. This chain uses TRBV11-2 with TRBJ2-7; D is ambiguous. Looked up from germline, CDR1 is SGHAT and CDR2 is FQNNGV. The CDR3 contains 11 residues. The V gene lost 8 bases and the J gene lost 6 bases, with 11 bases spanning the gap. The CDR3 sequence is CASGSIGEQYF. CDR3 nucleotide sequence: TGTGCCAGCGGATCTATCGGCGAGCAGTACTTC.

The chain has TRBV7-3 and TRBJ2-6; tentative D call: TRBD2 (6 bases). Germline V gene data show CDR1 as SGHTA and CDR2 as FQGTGA. Trimming removed 5 bases from V and 4 bases from J, with 9 bases in between. The CDR3 length is 14 residues. CDR3 in DNA: TGTGCCAGCAGCCAAAGCGGGGGGGCCAACGTCCTGACTTTC. Amino acid sequence: CASSQSGGANVLTF. Combining the CDR3 with reference TRBV7-3 and TRBJ2-6 gives the whole variable domain GAGVSQTPSNKVTEKGKYVELRCDPISGHTALYWYRQSLGQGPEFLIYFQGTGAADDSGLPNDRFFAVRPEGSVSTLKIQRTERGDSAVYLCASSQSGGANVLTFGAGSRLTVL.

Ten or more counts support this clonotype. CDR3 residues: CASSIRQGNTEAFF. The CDR3 DNA follows: TGTGCCAGCAGCATCAGACAGGGTAACACTGAAGCTTTCTTT. The chain joins TRBV7-8 to TRBJ1-1, with 7 bases that match TRBD1. The ends lost 5 bases at V and 2 bases at J; junction bases unmatched: 5. The germline CDR1 and CDR2 sequences are SGHVS and FQNEAQ. CDR3 length: 14 amino acids.